This record looks at one T cell receptor beta chain sequence and its context. Its binding antigen is unknown. Base quality data are lacking; no much larger clone is found one base away. This sample is drawn from a study of Tregs in tolerant kidney transplant recipients (dated by TCRdb to about 2019). Study-wide context: Before combined kidney and bone marrow transplantation, this study identified donor-specific regulatory T cells using TCRbeta sequencing and then followed those same cells after transplant. In 3 healthy controls, several methods of expanding Tregs specific for an allogeneic donor were compared by TCRbeta repertoire sequencing.

For CDR1 and CDR2, the germline V gene (reference sequence) lists GTSNPN and SVGIG. Between the V and J ends, shortened by 0 bases and 4 bases respectively, the junction contains 10 bases. The CDR3, cysteine through phenylalanine, is 14 amino acids long. CDR3 DNA is the only sequence kept; it has 42 bases, read in frame from the first base. Unstimulated Tregs (CD4+CD25+CD127-), CD4+ non-Tregs (CD4+CD25-), CD4 and CD8 cells were FACS-sorted from thawed PBMCs. Prior to Treg sorting, thawed PBMCs were rested overnight with 200 IU/ml IL-2 at 37 degrees C. Healthy control blood came either as purchased buffy coats or from healthy volunteers. Healthy control blood was processed to PBMCs with a Ficoll density gradient and then cryopreserved, whereas patient PBMCs were collected both before and after transplant. For TCRbeta CDR3 sequencing, genomic DNA was extracted from sorted cells using the QIAGEN DNeasy Blood and Tissue Kit. High-throughput TCRbeta CDR3 sequencing, including PCR amplification with bias correction and internal controls, was performed commercially through immunoSEQ. As for the original processing: A unique productive TCRbeta sequence was defined by the CDR3 nucleotide sequence when primers matched, and otherwise by the CDR3 amino acid sequence together with the Vbeta and Jbeta genes. To correct sorting error, sequences shared between sorted populations at a frequency ratio of 2:1 or less were removed; the rest were assigned to the higher population. Sequences were defined as donor-reactive when expanded at least 5-fold in CFSE-low cells versus unstimulated cells and present at a frequency of at least 0.01% in CFSE-low cells. Jensen-Shannon divergence, calculated on the top 100 TCRbeta sequences ranked by frequency, was used to quantify repertoire divergence. For samples with multiple sequencing runs, sorting error was corrected separately for each run before the runs were pooled. The clones in this table, taken by TCRdb from immuneACCESS, are in-frame only. Not every clone is retained; where verified, under half of the shortfall comes from an unresolved V gene, and the cause of the rest is unknown. That table gives V, J and clone size, and the DNA gave D and trimming. In this sample the table shows 46,000 or so clones, more than 80% of which occur a single time. The ten largest clones add up to about 0.63% of the sample.

Overall results and qualifications from the work: Biological reproducibility was not examined directly, but technical replication error appeared to be minimal. Expanding Tregs with activated donor B cells appeared to identify the most biologically relevant and donor-specific TCRbeta repertoire. The study was constrained by small patient numbers, and validation of the findings is required in larger populations and under other immunosuppression protocols.

The receptor was derived from a human donor in good health. Source material: Tregs from blood. The chain is assembled from TRBV30 and TRBJ1-3; there is no confident call for the D gene. The CDR3: CAWSVPGAGNTIYF. The sequenced DNA: TGTGCCTGGAGTGTCCCCGGTGCCGGAAACACCATATATTTT.